These 21 T cell receptor beta chains were all obtained from the same sample, sequenced in a study of long-term antiretroviral therapy in people with HIV. Samples were assayed with immunoSEQ v3.0 at survey level. Sequenced by immunoSEQ multiplex PCR; TCRdb stores in-frame clones only, minus some. The sample shows 30,000 to 40,000 clones, about 82% of them seen only once. Specimen: unsorted PBMCs, collected approximately 3.3 years after starting antiretroviral therapy. The receptor set was obtained from a man aged 18 to 29 with HIV.

The chain is built from TRBV7-2 and TRBJ1-1; D unresolved. The ends were cut back, 5 bases at V and 4 bases at J, with 8 bases in the middle. Germline CDR1 SGHTA, CDR2 FQGNSA. This CDR3 comprises 12 residues. CDR3 sequence (DNA): TGTGCCAGCAGCCCTAGGCCCACTGAAGCTTTCTTT. Its translation: CASSPRPTEAFF.

The chain is built from TRBV4-1 and TRBJ1-1; a possible D gene is TRBD1 (5 bases). Germline V lookup: CDR1 MGHRA, CDR2 YSYEKL. The ends were cut back, 0 bases at V and 5 bases at J, with 10 bases in the middle. The length of the CDR3 is 14 residues. CDR3 bases: TGCGCCAGCAGCCAAGATCTACGGGGGACTGAAGCTTTCTTT. Its translation is CASSQDLRGTEAFF.

As for this clone: One end of the junction is discordant with germline, which a read error may explain. The chain uses TRBV4-2 and TRBJ2-3; D not certain. The V gene's germline CDR1 is LGHNA and CDR2 YNFKEQ. The length of the CDR3 is 13 residues. CDR3 loop: CASSQASRDTQYF. CDR3 coding DNA: TGTGCCAGCAGCCAAGCCAGCAGAGATACGCAGTATTTT.

V usage is TRBV28 and J usage is TRBJ2-1, with 12 bases fitting TRBD2. The trim removed 7 bases at V and 10 bases at J, leaving 8 bases unmatched. Germline V gene data show CDR1 as MDHEN and CDR2 as SYDVKM. The CDR3 is 14 amino acids. This CDR3 reads CASNLGTSGLEQFF. In DNA, the CDR3 is TGTGCCAGCAATCTCGGGACTAGCGGGCTAGAGCAGTTCTTC.

The chain has TRBV14 and TRBJ1-1; D is undetermined. CDR3 length equals 13 residues. Trimming took 0 bases from V and 1 from J, leaving 3 bases between them. Germline V lookup: CDR1 SGHDN, CDR2 FVKESK. The CDR3: CASSQDRNTEAFF. The CDR3 DNA is TGTGCCAGCAGCCAAGATAGGAACACTGAAGCTTTCTTT.

This clone was counted a few times. This chain joins TRBV6-5 and TRBJ1-6, with a weak D call TRBD1 (6 bases). Germline CDR1 MNHEY, CDR2 SVGAGI. The CDR3 totals 15 residues. V was trimmed by 0 bases and J by 8 bases, leaving 11 bases between them. The CDR3 loop reads CASSYSPRGDSPLHF. DNA of the CDR3: TGTGCCAGCAGTTACTCCCCCAGGGGAGATTCACCCCTCCACTTT.

The chain employs TRBV4-3 and TRBJ2-1; no firm D call. The CDR3 runs 13 residues. CDR1 is LGHNA, CDR2 YSLEER, per germline. V dropped 3 bases and J dropped 7 bases, with 10 bases sitting between them. The CDR3 nucleotides read TGCGCCAGCAGCCACCGAACCAGTAATGAGCAGTTCTTC. This encodes CASSHRTSNEQFF.

As regards this clone: At one boundary the junction diverges from the germline segment, which might be a read error. This chain uses TRBV5-4 with TRBJ1-2, with a possible D match to TRBD1 (5 bases). The CDR3 contains 12 residues. CDR1 SGHNT and CDR2 YYREEE come from the germline V gene (reference sequence). The CDR3 loop reads CASSAGPSPTGF. CDR3 bases: TGTGCCAGCAGCGCCGGACCGTCCCCCACAGGCTTC. The variable domain in full, with the rest retrieved from reference TRBV5-4 and TRBJ1-2, is ETGVTQSPTHLIKTRGQQVTLRCSSQSGHNTVSWYQQALGQGPQFIFQYYREEENGRGNFPPRFSGLQFPNYSSELNVNALELDDSALYLCASSAGPSPTGFGSGTRLTVV.

The CDR3 coding sequence is TGTGCCAGCAGTCCCCCGACAGGGGCCAAAAACATTCAGTACTTC. Residues: CASSPPTGAKNIQYF. This chain links TRBV28 with TRBJ2-4; 7 bases map to TRBD1. This CDR3 has 15 amino acids. From germline, CDR1 is MDHEN and CDR2 SYDVKM. V lost 5 bases to trimming and J lost 1 base; unmatched junction nucleotides: 5.

This clone occurred once. The chain employs TRBV27 and TRBJ1-5, with D possibly TRBD1 on 5 matching bases. Trimming stripped 3 bases from V and 3 bases from J, with 12 bases between. CDR1 MNHEY and CDR2 SMNVEV come from the germline V gene (reference sequence). The CDR3 extends over 15 amino acids. This chain's CDR3 is CASSLEGAANQPQHF. The DNA for the CDR3 is TGTGCCAGCAGTTTGGAAGGGGCCGCCAATCAGCCCCAGCATTTT.

The V and J genes are TRBV12-5 and TRBJ1-5; D not resolved. Trimming took 7 bases from V and 2 from J, leaving 6 bases between them. The CDR3 spans 12 residues. Germline CDR1 is LGHNT and CDR2 is FRNRAP. The chain's CDR3 is CASALGNQPQHF. The DNA for the CDR3 is TGTGCTAGTGCCCTGGGCAATCAGCCCCAGCATTTT. The full variable domain, rest sourced from reference TRBV12-5 and TRBJ1-5, is DARVTQTPRHKVTEMGQEVTMRCQPILGHNTVFWYRQTMMQGLELLAYFRNRAPLDDSGMPKDRFSAEMPDATLATLKIQPSEPRDSAVYFCASALGNQPQHFGDGTRLSIL.

This chain connects TRBV14 to TRBJ1-1; 7 nucleotides align to TRBD1. The ends lost 3 bases at V and 6 bases at J; junction bases unmatched: 7. CDR1 is SGHDN and CDR2 is FVKESK in the germline V gene. The CDR3 consists of 14 residues. This CDR3 reads CASSQLTGTPEAFF. DNA for the CDR3: TGTGCCAGCAGCCAGTTGACAGGGACCCCTGAAGCTTTCTTT.

The chain links TRBV7-2 to TRBJ2-7; a weak D match, TRBD1 (5 bases). Germline CDR1 reads SGHTA; CDR2 reads FQGNSA. Trimming cost V 1 base and J 2 bases, with 9 bases left between them. This CDR3 spans 14 amino acids. The CDR3 sequence: CASSLGTSTYEQYF. CDR3 DNA sequence: TGTGCCAGCAGCTTAGGGACATCGACCTACGAGCAGTACTTC.

V and J are TRBV7-9 and TRBJ2-1, with 11 nucleotides matching TRBD2. CDR1 SEHNR and CDR2 FQNEAQ come from the germline V gene (reference sequence). V lost 11 bases to trimming and J lost 7 bases; unmatched junction nucleotides: 16. CDR3 length equals 16 residues. The CDR3 protein is CAYSTNIAGGPNEQFF. The CDR3 DNA sequence: TGTGCCTACTCAACTAATATAGCGGGAGGGCCGAATGAGCAGTTCTTC.

This CDR3 reads CASSLGGGTTNTGELFF. The DNA for the CDR3 is TGTGCCAGCAGCTTAGGGGGGGGGACAACGAACACCGGGGAGCTGTTTTTT. V usage is TRBV7-7 and J usage is TRBJ2-2, with D possibly being TRBD2 (7 bases). Trimming took 1 base from V and 0 from J, leaving 12 bases between them. Germline CDR1 SSHAT, CDR2 FNYEAQ (reference sequence). The CDR3 sequence is 17 residues long.

The gene calls are TRBV2 and TRBJ2-5, with 10 bases identical to TRBD1. The CDR3 has 21 residues. V lost 6 bases to trimming and J lost 0 bases; unmatched junction nucleotides: 22. Germline V gene lookup returns CDR1 SNHLY and CDR2 FYNNEI. CDR3 in amino acids: CASRNPARDRGPKLYQETQYF. In nucleotides, the CDR3 is TGTGCCAGCAGGAATCCCGCCCGGGACAGGGGACCCAAACTTTACCAAGAGACCCAGTACTTC.

This clone is a singleton in its sample. This chain connects TRBV4-3 to TRBJ2-4; TRBD2 aligns across 12 bases. CDR3 size: 15 residues. The germline V gene encodes CDR1 LGHNA and CDR2 YSLEER. The trim removed 4 bases at V and 6 bases at J, leaving 4 bases unmatched. CDR3 in amino acids: CASSPTTSGRNIQYF. The CDR3, as DNA: TGCGCCAGCAGCCCAACGACTAGCGGGAGAAACATTCAGTACTTC.

This rearrangement joins TRBV27 to TRBJ2-1; D call uncertain. The CDR3 loop spans 14 amino acids. The germline gives CDR1 MNHEY, CDR2 SMNVEV (reference sequence). The V gene lost 5 bases and the J gene lost 7 bases, with 15 bases spanning the gap. The CDR3 bases are TGTGCCAGCAGTATTAAGGTGCTGGCTAATGAGCAGTTCTTC. It yields the protein CASSIKVLANEQFF.

The chain combines TRBV28 with TRBJ1-2; 9 bases map to TRBD1. This CDR3 region has 14 residues. Germline CDR1 and CDR2: MDHEN and SYDVKM. V shed 6 bases, J shed 4 bases, and the junction held 6 bases outside the gene matches. CDR3 residues: CASRYRGLGYGYTF. CDR3 DNA sequence: TGTGCCAGCAGGTACAGGGGGCTTGGCTATGGCTACACCTTC.

This chain uses TRBV9 with TRBJ1-1; no clear D gene. With 2 bases removed from V and 1 base from J, the gap between germline ends came to 9 bases. In germline, CDR1 is SGDLS, CDR2 YYNGEE. This CDR3 has 14 residues. The DNA of the CDR3 is TGTGCCAGCAGCGTCTCCAGTTCGAACACTGAAGCTTTCTTT. It specifies CASSVSSSNTEAFF.

The chain couples TRBV7-3 to TRBJ2-1; 10 positions match TRBD2. This CDR3 region has 18 residues. Per germline, CDR1 SGHTA and CDR2 FQGTGA. With V trimmed by 1 base and J by 4 bases, 10 bases remained unmatched. CDR3 amino acids: CASSLRGSSGSEYNEQFF. In DNA, the CDR3 is TGTGCCAGCAGCTTAAGGGGGTCTAGCGGGAGCGAATACAATGAGCAGTTCTTC.